These T cell receptor beta chains were read from a single sample in a study of blood T cell repertoires in COVID-19. Assay: immunoSEQ multiplex PCR; the TCRdb copy retains only in-frame clones and omits some. The table records fewer than 200,000 clones, less than 90% of them present only once. Sequencing was carried out using peripheral blood. The receptors were gathered from a man between 65 and 85 years old with active or convalescent COVID-19. CDR3s include the opening cysteine and the closing phenylalanine or tryptophan. Each record gives: clone size, V gene, D gene, J gene, CDR3 protein, CDR3 DNA. A D gene is named only where the DNA matches it firmly. Size tells how often a clone was seen (once, few, many) or the class of an expanded clone, and some rows leave it out.

NA	TRBV28	NA	TRBJ1-2	CASRPLHGSFTF	TGTGCCAGCAGGCCCTTGCACGGTTCTTTCACCTTC
NA	TRBV5-1	TRBD2	TRBJ2-5	CASSSLPSGGAPETQYF	TGCGCCAGCAGCTCCCTTCCTAGCGGGGGGGCCCCGGAGACCCAGTACTTC
NA	TRBV10-3	TRBD2	TRBJ2-3	CAISEFSGRAEDTQYF	TGTGCCATCAGTGAGTTTAGCGGGAGGGCGGAAGATACGCAGTATTTT
NA	TRBV2	NA	TRBJ1-4	CASTTSTNEKLFF	TGTGCCAGTACAACCTCAACTAATGAAAAACTGTTTTTT
NA	TRBV7-2	NA	TRBJ1-3	CASSPRNGNTIYF	TGTGCCAGCAGTCCGAGGAATGGAAACACCATATATTTT
NA	TRBV29-1	NA	TRBJ1-2	CSVAYWVDSSNYGYTF	TGCAGCGTTGCTTATTGGGTCGACAGCTCTAACTATGGCTACACCTTC
NA	TRBV18	TRBD1	TRBJ1-5	CASSPTGTGGKGNQPQHF	TGTGCCAGCTCACCTACCGGGACAGGGGGCAAGGGCAATCAGCCCCAGCATTTT
once	TRBV29-1	TRBD2	TRBJ2-2	CSVVPSGTIGTGELFF	TGCAGCGTTGTACCTAGCGGGACAATTGGGACCGGGGAGCTGTTTTTT
NA	TRBV7-9	NA	TRBJ2-7	CASTHRGASYEQYF	TGTGCCAGCACCCACCGCGGGGCCAGCTACGAGCAGTACTTC
NA	TRBV30	TRBD1	TRBJ2-7	CAWSRQGYEQYF	TGTGCCTGGAGTAGACAGGGCTACGAGCAGTACTTC
NA	TRBV18	TRBD1	TRBJ1-1	CASSPFGQGGNTEAFF	TGTGCCAGCTCACCCTTCGGACAGGGGGGGAACACTGAAGCTTTCTTT
NA	TRBV10-3	NA	TRBJ2-1	CAISANSGDNEQFF	TGTGCCATCAGTGCGAATTCCGGGGACAATGAGCAGTTCTTC
NA	TRBV7-2	NA	TRBJ2-7	CASSFGPASYEQYF	TGTGCCAGCAGCTTTGGGCCAGCCTCCTACGAGCAGTACTTC
NA	TRBV5-1	TRBD2	TRBJ2-1	CASSLMSSGRAGEQFF	TGCGCCAGCAGCTTGATGTCTAGCGGGAGGGCCGGGGAGCAGTTCTTC
NA	TRBV6-2/TRBV6-3	NA	TRBJ2-1	CASSPHTRAVGNEQFF	TGTGCCAGCAGCCCTCATACGCGGGCGGTCGGCAATGAGCAGTTCTTC
NA	TRBV7-9	TRBD2	TRBJ2-1	CASSFGGSDNEQFF	TGTGCCAGCAGCTTCGGGGGGAGCGATAATGAGCAGTTCTTC
NA	TRBV7-9	NA	TRBJ1-2	CASSLYNGGYGYTF	TGTGCCAGCAGCCTCTACAACGGGGGCTATGGCTACACCTTC
NA	TRBV7-9	NA	TRBJ1-1	CASSLPSLEAFF	TGTGCCAGCAGCTTACCCTCACTGGAAGCTTTCTTT
NA	TRBV19	TRBD1	TRBJ1-2	CASSPGTGYTNYGYTF	TGTGCCAGTAGTCCAGGGACAGGATATACCAACTATGGCTACACCTTC
NA	TRBV6-5	TRBD1	TRBJ1-1	CASSYPGGAEAFF	TGTGCCAGCAGTTACCCAGGGGGTGCTGAAGCTTTCTTT
few	TRBV6-6	TRBD2	TRBJ2-7	CASSYTSGSYEQYF	TGTGCCAGCAGTTACACTAGCGGGAGTTACGAGCAGTACTTC
many	TRBV28	NA	TRBJ1-2	CASSYGGHLSGYTF	TGTGCCAGCAGTTATGGGGGACATCTGTCTGGCTACACCTTC
NA	TRBV28	TRBD1	TRBJ1-5	CASSPGGWDMLNQPQHF	TGTGCCAGCAGCCCAGGGGGGTGGGACATGCTAAATCAGCCCCAGCATTTT
NA	TRBV7-2	TRBD1	TRBJ1-6	CASSFRQGNSPLHF	TGTGCCAGCAGCTTCCGACAGGGTAATTCACCCCTCCACTTT
NA	TRBV7-7	NA	TRBJ1-3	CASSPLSGNTIYF	TGTGCTAGCAGCCCCCTCTCTGGAAACACCATATATTTT
NA	TRBV10-1	NA	TRBJ2-2	CDRRRDCGELFF	TGCGATCGCCGGCGGGATTGCGGGGAGCTGTTTTTT
NA	TRBV3-1/TRBV3-2	TRBD1	TRBJ1-4	CASSQDYVQGFEKLFF	TGTGCCAGCAGCCAAGATTATGTACAGGGGTTCGAAAAACTGTTTTTT
NA	TRBV7-8	TRBD2	TRBJ2-7	CASAPGSGRYGEQYF	TGTGCCAGCGCGCCCGGGTCCGGGAGGTACGGCGAGCAGTACTTC
NA	TRBV19	TRBD2	TRBJ2-1	CASSTWTSGHNEQFF	TGTGCCAGTAGTACCTGGACTAGCGGCCACAATGAGCAGTTCTTC
NA	TRBV15	NA	TRBJ1-4	CATSRDGEKLFF	TGTGCCACCAGCAGAGATGGCGAAAAACTGTTTTTT
NA	TRBV11-2	TRBD1	TRBJ2-5	CASSSERGQAGTQYF	TGTGCCAGCAGCTCAGAGAGGGGACAGGCGGGGACCCAGTACTTC
NA	TRBV5-1	NA	TRBJ2-2	CASGTPSNTGELFF	TGCGCCAGTGGCACACCTTCGAACACCGGGGAGCTGTTTTTT
NA	TRBV18	NA	TRBJ1-4	CASSGGADEKLFF	TGTGCCAGCTCGGGGGGGGCCGATGAAAAACTGTTTTTT
NA	TRBV3-1/TRBV3-2	NA	TRBJ1-6	CASSPRGGRDSPLHF	TGTGCCAGCAGCCCCCGGGGAGGACGGGATTCACCCCTCCACTTT
NA	TRBV19	TRBD2	TRBJ2-1	CASSILGTSSTNEQFF	TGTGCCAGTAGTATTCTGGGGACTAGCTCAACCAATGAGCAGTTCTTC